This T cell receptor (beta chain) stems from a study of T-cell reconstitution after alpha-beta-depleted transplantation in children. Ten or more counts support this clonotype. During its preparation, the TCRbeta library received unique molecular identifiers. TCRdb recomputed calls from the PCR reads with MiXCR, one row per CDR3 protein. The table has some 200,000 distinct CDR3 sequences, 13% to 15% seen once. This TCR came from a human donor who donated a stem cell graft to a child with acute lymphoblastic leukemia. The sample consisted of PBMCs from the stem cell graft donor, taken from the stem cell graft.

Here the CDR3 DNA reads TGTGCCAGCAGTTTTCCGGACAGGGGGAATGAGCAGTTCTTC. Its translation is CASSFPDRGNEQFF. The rearrangement links TRBV12-3 or TRBV12-4 to TRBJ2-1, with 10 nucleotides matching TRBD1. After removal of 3 bases from V and 7 bases from J, the junction contained 3 bases not matched to a gene. The CDR3 extends over 14 amino acids.